A single sample is the source of the 3 T cell receptor beta chains below, sequenced in a study of blood T cell repertoires in COVID-19. Sequencing used immunoSEQ multiplex PCR; TCRdb keeps in-frame clones, though not all of them. Of 120,000 to 150,000 clones listed, around four fifths are singletons. The sequencing sample was made of peripheral blood. The receptors originated from a woman between 35 and 50 years old with active or convalescent COVID-19.

The chain combines TRBV15 with TRBJ2-7; the D is unclear. In germline, CDR1 is LNHNV, CDR2 YYDKDF (reference sequence). The CDR3 is made up of 15 amino acids. V shed 0 bases and J shed 2 bases, with 11 bases lying between them. Here the CDR3 DNA reads TGTGCCACCAGCAGAGAGTTTGACATTACCTACGAGCAGTACTTC. Translated, it gives CATSREFDITYEQYF.

The chain carries TRBV18 and TRBJ1-5; 10 positions agree with TRBD1. V lost 6 bases and J lost 3; bases outside the gene matches: 5. This CDR3 is built from 15 residues. The germline V gene encodes CDR1 KGHSH and CDR2 LQKENI. The CDR3 loop reads CASSWGQGINQPQHF. CDR3 sequence (DNA): TGTGCCAGCTCCTGGGGACAGGGGATCAATCAGCCCCAGCATTTT.

Turning to this clone: Given the absence of the conserved phenylalanine or tryptophan at the CDR3 end, a read error is likely. V is TRBV7-8 and J is TRBJ1-6; 9 bases agree with TRBD1. Germline assignment: CDR1 SGHVS and CDR2 FQNEAQ. CDR3 length equals 15 residues. Trimming cost V 4 bases and J 7 bases; bases outside gene matches: 5. CDR3 sequence (DNA): TGTGCCAGCAGCTGGGGGACAGGGCAAAATTCACCCCTCCACCTT. This translates into CASSWGTGQNSPLHL.